This T cell receptor beta chain was sequenced in a study of yellow fever vaccine responses in identical twins. Study-wide results and caveats: Twins showed a vaccine T cell response that reportedly seemed partly convergent, partly personalized.

CDR1 and CDR2 (germline): ENHRY, SYGVKD. Losses at the gene ends were 1 base for V and 3 bases for J; bases not matched to a gene: 11. This CDR3 has 18 residues. To note about this clonotype: Its antigen is still unknown.

TCRdb reprocessed the RT-PCR reads with MiXCR, giving one entry per CDR3 protein. The sample holds approximately 1,300 distinct CDR3 sequences; 90% are singletons and the top ten take 4.5% to 5%. The clonotype was recovered from a woman between 18 and 29 years old who received the yellow fever vaccine. Material: T cells from blood (PBMCs), unsorted or a sorted subset (not recorded which), obtained before or after yellow fever vaccination (not recorded which). This chain uses TRBV10-3 with TRBJ2-1; 8 bases map to TRBD2. The CDR3 here is CAISELESGRDIYNEQFF. The CDR3 DNA sequence: TGTGCCATCAGTGAGTTGGAGTCCGGGAGGGATATCTACAATGAGCAGTTCTTC.